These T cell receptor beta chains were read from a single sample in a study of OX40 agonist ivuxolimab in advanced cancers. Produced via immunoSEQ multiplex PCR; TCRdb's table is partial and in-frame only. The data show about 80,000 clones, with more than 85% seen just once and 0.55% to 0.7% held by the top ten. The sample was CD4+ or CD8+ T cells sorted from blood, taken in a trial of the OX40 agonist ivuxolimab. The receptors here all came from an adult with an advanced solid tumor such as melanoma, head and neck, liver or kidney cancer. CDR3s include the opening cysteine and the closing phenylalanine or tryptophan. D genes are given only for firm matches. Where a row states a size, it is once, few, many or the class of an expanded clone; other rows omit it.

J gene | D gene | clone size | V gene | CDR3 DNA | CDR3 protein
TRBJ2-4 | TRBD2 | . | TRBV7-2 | TGTGCCAGCAGCGCGAGCGGGACGAACATTCAGTACTTC | CASSASGTNIQYF
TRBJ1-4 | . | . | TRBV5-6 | TGTGCCAGCAGCTTTCAGGACAATGAAAAACTGTTTTTT | CASSFQDNEKLFF
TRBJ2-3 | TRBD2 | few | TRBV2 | TGTGCCAGCAGTTCTCCGCGGGAGCTCTCCACAGATACGCAGTATTTT | CASSSPRELSTDTQYF
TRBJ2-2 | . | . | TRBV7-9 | TGTGCCAGCAGCTTAGCCCGGACCGGGGGAAACACCGGGGAGCTGTTTTTT | CASSLARTGGNTGELFF
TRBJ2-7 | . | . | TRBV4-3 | TGCGCCAGCAGCCAACTCCGGGACGCGGGGTACGAGCAGTACTTC | CASSQLRDAGYEQYF
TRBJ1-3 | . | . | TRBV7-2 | TGTGCCAGCAGCTTCTCTGGGAACTCTGGAAACACCATATATTTT | CASSFSGNSGNTIYF
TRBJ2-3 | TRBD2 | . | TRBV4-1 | TGCGCCAGCAGCCCGCTATGGCGGGAGACGGCAGATACGCAGTATTTT | CASSPLWRETADTQYF
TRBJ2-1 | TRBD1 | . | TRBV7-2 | TGTGCCAGCAGCTTAACGAGGGGGCGAAACAATGAGCAGTTCTTC | CASSLTRGRNNEQFF
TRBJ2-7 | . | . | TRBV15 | TGTGCCACCAGCAGAGAAATTCCCCCCGGTGCCTACGAGCAGTACTTC | CATSREIPPGAYEQYF
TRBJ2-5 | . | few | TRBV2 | TGTGCCAGCGCGGCAGGGACAGAGACCCAGTACTTC | CASAAGTETQYF
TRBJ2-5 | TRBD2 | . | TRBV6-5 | TGTGCCAGCAGTCGGGGACTAGCGGGAGCCCAGTACTTC | CASSRGLAGAQYF
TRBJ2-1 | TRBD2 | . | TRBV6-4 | TGTGCCAGCAGCTCTGGGACTAGCGGGAGTATTTGGAATGAGCAGTTCTTC | CASSSGTSGSIWNEQFF
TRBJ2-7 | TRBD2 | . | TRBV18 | TGTGCCAGCTCCCAACCGGGACTAGCTTCCTACGAGCAGTACTTC | CASSQPGLASYEQYF
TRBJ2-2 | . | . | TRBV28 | TGTGCCAGCAAGTCGCAGGGGCGCACCGGGGAGCTGTTTTTT | CASKSQGRTGELFF
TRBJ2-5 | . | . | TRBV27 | TGTGCCAGCAGTTTGGGGAAGGGGGGTTCAGGGGAGACCCAGTACTTC | CASSLGKGGSGETQYF
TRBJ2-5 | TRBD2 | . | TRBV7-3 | TGTGCCAGCAACCTTAGCGGGAGATGGAAAGAGACCCAGTACTTC | CASNLSGRWKETQYF
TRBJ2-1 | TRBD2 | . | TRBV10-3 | TGTGCCATCCCTTGGACTAGCTTCGATGAGCAGTTCTTC | CAIPWTSFDEQFF
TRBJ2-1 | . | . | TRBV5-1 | TGCGCCAGCAGCGCAGACTACAATGAGCAGTTCTTC | CASSADYNEQFF
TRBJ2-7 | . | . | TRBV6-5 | TGTGCCAGCAGGGACCCGGGTCCTTACGAGCAGTACTTC | CASRDPGPYEQYF
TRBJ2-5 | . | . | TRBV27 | TGTGCCAGCAGAGTTTCCGGAAGGACGGGTGGGACCCAGTACTTC | CASRVSGRTGGTQYF
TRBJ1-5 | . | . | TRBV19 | TGTGCCAGTAGCCTCGGGAGGGACACCCACTATCAGCCCCAGCATTTT | CASSLGRDTHYQPQHF
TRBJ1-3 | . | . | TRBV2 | TGTGCCAGCAGCGGTGGGCATTACTATGGAAACACCATATATTTT | CASSGGHYYGNTIYF
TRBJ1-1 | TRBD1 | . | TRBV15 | TGTGCCACCGGACCTCGGGACAGGGGAGCGGCTGAAGCTTTCTTT | CATGPRDRGAAEAFF
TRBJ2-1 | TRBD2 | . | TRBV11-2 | TGTGCCAGCAGCTTCGATGGGACTAGCGGGAGCAATGAGCAGTTCTTC | CASSFDGTSGSNEQFF
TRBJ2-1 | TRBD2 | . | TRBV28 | TGTGCCAGCAGTTTAAGGGGACTACCAAACAATGAGCAGTTCTTC | CASSLRGLPNNEQFF
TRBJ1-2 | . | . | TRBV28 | TGTGCCAGCAGTAAAGGGATCCCCGTGGAGGTCTATGGCTACACCTTC | CASSKGIPVEVYGYTF
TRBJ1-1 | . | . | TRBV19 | TGTGCCACTCAGTTTCGGGACACTGAAGCTTTCTTT | CATQFRDTEAFF
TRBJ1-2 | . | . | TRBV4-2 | TGTGCCAGCAGCCAAGTTTGGCAGGGAATTAACTATGGCTACACCTTC | CASSQVWQGINYGYTF
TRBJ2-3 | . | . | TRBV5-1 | TGCGCCAGCAGCTTAACCTTAAGCGGGAGCACAGATACGCAGTATTTT | CASSLTLSGSTDTQYF
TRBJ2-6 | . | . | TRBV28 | TGTGCCAGCAGTTTGGGAGGTTCTGGGGCCAACGTCCTGACTTTC | CASSLGGSGANVLTF
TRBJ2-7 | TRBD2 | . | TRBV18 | TGTGCCAGCTCACAACTAGCGGGAGAATCCTACGAGCAGTACTTC | CASSQLAGESYEQYF
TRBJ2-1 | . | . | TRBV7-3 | TGTGCCAGCAGCAGAGACACGACCTACAATGAGCAGTTCTTC | CASSRDTTYNEQFF
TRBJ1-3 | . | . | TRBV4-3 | TGCGCCAGCAGCCAGGACCTAGGAAACACCATATATTTT | CASSQDLGNTIYF
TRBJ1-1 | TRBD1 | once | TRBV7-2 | TGTGCCAGCAGCTTAGCGGGGACAGAGAATGAAGCTTTCTTT | CASSLAGTENEAFF
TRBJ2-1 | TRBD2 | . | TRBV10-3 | TGTGCCATCAGGGATCTAGCGGCCAGGTACAATGAGCAGTTCTTC | CAIRDLAARYNEQFF
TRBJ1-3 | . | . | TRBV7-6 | TGTGCCAGCAGCTTTCGAGGGACACAGGGAGGTGGAAACACCATATATTTT | CASSFRGTQGGGNTIYF
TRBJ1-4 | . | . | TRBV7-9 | TGTGCCAGCAGCTTCGCCGAAAAACTGTTTTTT | CASSFAEKLFF
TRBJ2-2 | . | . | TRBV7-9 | TGTGCCAGCAGCCCCATCGGGGCGGAGGAGCTGTTTTTT | CASSPIGAEELFF
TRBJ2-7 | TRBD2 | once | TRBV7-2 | TGTGCCAGCAGCAGACGCGGGCTGTCAGCGGGAGGTTCGTACGAGCAGTACTTC | CASSRRGLSAGGSYEQYF
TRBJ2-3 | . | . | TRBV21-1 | TGTGCCAGCAGCATCGACCCCCCGGACCCCACAGATACGCAGTATTTT | CASSIDPPDPTDTQYF
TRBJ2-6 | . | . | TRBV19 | TGTGCCAGTCACTTCCCGGGAGCCGGGGCCAACGTCCTGACTTTC | CASHFPGAGANVLTF
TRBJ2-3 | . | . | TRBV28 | TGTGCCAGCAGGATGGGCCAGGGGCCAGATACGCAGTATTTT | CASRMGQGPDTQYF
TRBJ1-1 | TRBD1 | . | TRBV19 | TGTGCCAGTAGTGTAACCGGACAGGGCAACACTGAAGCTTTCTTT | CASSVTGQGNTEAFF
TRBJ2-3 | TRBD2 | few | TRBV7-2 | TGTGCCAGCAGTGGACGTAGCGGGAGGGTAGATACGCAGTATTTT | CASSGRSGRVDTQYF
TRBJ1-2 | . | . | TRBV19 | TGTGCCAGTAGCCTGGAGGTCAACTATGGCTACACCTTC | CASSLEVNYGYTF
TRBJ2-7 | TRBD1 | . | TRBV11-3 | TGTGCCAGCAGCCGGACAGGGCCCTACGAGCAGTACTTC | CASSRTGPYEQYF
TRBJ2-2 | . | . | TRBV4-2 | TGTGCCAGCAGCCAAGAGTGGAGTCCCCCCGGGGAGCTGTTTTTT | CASSQEWSPPGELFF
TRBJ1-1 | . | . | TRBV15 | TGTGCCACCAGCAGAGATGGGGGCAACACTGAAGCTTTCTTT | CATSRDGGNTEAFF
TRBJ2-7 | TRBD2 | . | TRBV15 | TGTGCCACCAGCGCATGGGGTGATAGCGGGCTCTCCTACGAGCAGTACTTC | CATSAWGDSGLSYEQYF
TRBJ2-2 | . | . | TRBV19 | TGTGCCACTTCCGTAGGGGCACCCAGTCTAGGGACCGGGGAGCTGTTTTTT | CATSVGAPSLGTGELFF